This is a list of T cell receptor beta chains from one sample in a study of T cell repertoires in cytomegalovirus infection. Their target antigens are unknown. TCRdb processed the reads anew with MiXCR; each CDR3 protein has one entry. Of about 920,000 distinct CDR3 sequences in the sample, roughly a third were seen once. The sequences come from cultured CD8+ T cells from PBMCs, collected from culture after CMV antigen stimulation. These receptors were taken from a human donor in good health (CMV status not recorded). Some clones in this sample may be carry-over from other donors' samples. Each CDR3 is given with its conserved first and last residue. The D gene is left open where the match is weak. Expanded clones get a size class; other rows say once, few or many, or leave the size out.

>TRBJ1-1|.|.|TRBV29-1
CSVVDYEAFF
TGCAGCGTTGTGGACTATGAAGCTTTCTTT
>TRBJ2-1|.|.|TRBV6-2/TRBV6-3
CASSYGTLYNEQFF
TGTGCCAGCAGTTACGGGACACTCTACAATGAGCAGTTCTTC
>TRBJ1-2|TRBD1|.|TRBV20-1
CSARGGDRERGYTF
TGCAGTGCTAGAGGCGGGGACAGGGAGAGAGGCTACACCTTC
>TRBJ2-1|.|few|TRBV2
CASSVAFSYNEQFF
TGTGCCAGCAGTGTGGCATTCTCCTACAATGAGCAGTTCTTC
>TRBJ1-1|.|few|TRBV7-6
CASAFRAEAFF
TGTGCCAGCGCGTTTCGGGCTGAAGCTTTCTTT
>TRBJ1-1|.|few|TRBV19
CASSMVGRDTEAFF
TGTGCCAGTAGTATGGTGGGACGGGACACTGAAGCTTTCTTT
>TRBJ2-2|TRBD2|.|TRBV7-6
CASSLRRGGNTGELFF
TGTGCCAGCAGCTTAAGGCGGGGGGGCAACACCGGGGAGCTGTTTTTT
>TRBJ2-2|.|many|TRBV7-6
CASSSNWAGKENTGELFF
TGTGCCAGCAGCTCGAACTGGGCAGGGAAAGAAAACACCGGGGAGCTGTTTTTT
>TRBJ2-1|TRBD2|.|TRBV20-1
CSAPQAGNFYNEQFF
TGCAGTGCCCCCCAAGCGGGGAACTTCTACAATGAGCAGTTCTTC
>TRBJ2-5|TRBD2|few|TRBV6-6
CASSYLAGVEETQYF
TGTGCCAGCAGTTACCTAGCGGGGGTCGAAGAGACCCAGTACTTC
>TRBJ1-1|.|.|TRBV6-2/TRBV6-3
CTSSSPTGGAFF
TGTACCAGCAGTTCCCCGACCGGTGGTGCTTTCTTT
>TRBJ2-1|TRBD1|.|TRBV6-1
CASSLTGQGEKALSGGQFF
TGTGCCAGCAGCCTAACTGGACAGGGAGAAAAAGCCCTCTCCGGCGGGCAGTTCTTC
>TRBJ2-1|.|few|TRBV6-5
CASSYSWLWVGGSNEQFF
TGTGCCAGCAGTTACTCGTGGCTCTGGGTGGGGGGATCCAATGAGCAGTTCTTC
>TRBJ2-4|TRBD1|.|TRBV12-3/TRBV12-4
CASNYRQGIDKNIQYF
TGCGCCAGCAACTATAGACAGGGGATTGACAAAAACATTCAGTACTTC
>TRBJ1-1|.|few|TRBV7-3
CASSRDRDRNTEAFF
TGTGCCAGCAGCCGGGACCGGGACCGGAACACTGAAGCTTTCTTT
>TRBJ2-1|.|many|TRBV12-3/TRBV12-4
CASRDGASSYNEQFF
TGTGCCAGCAGAGACGGGGCCAGCTCCTACAATGAGCAGTTCTTC
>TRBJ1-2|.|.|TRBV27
CASRLLETHGTAGYTF
TGTGCCAGCAGGCTTTTGGAGACCCACGGGACGGCTGGCTACACCTTC
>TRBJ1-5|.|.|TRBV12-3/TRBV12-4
CASKQGGENQPQHF
TGTGCCAGCAAACAGGGTGGAGAAAATCAGCCCCAGCATTTT
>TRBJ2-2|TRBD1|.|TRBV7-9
CATQGFNTGELFF
TGTGCCACACAGGGGTTTAACACCGGGGAGCTGTTTTTT
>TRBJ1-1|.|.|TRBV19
CASSTLGDTEAFF
TGTGCCAGTAGTACCCTGGGGGACACTGAAGCTTTCTTT
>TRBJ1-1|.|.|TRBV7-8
CASSMEGITEAFF
TGTGCCAGCAGCATGGAGGGGATTACTGAAGCTTTCTTT
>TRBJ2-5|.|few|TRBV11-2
CASSLYQGPQETQYF
TGTGCCAGCAGCTTATATCAGGGGCCACAAGAGACCCAGTACTTC
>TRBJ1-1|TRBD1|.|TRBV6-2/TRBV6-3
CASSSGTDPLNTEAFF
TGTGCCAGCAGCTCAGGGACAGACCCTTTGAACACTGAAGCTTTCTTT
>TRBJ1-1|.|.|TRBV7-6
CASSSKKGRHTEAFF
TGTGCCAGCAGCTCCAAGAAAGGACGGCACACTGAAGCTTTCTTT
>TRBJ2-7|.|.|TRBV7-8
CASSQGGLGLTYEQYF
TGTGCCAGCAGCCAGGGGGGGCTAGGCCTCACCTACGAGCAGTACTTC
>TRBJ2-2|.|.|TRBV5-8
CATDLRATGELFF
TGTGCCACCGACCTCAGGGCGACCGGGGAGCTGTTTTTT
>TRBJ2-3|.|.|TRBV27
CASSNLGTTDTQYF
TGTGCCAGCAGCAACCTGGGGACCACAGATACGCAGTATTTT
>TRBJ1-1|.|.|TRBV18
CASSPSGWGMNTEAFF
TGTGCCAGCTCACCCTCGGGCTGGGGCATGAACACTGAAGCTTTCTTT
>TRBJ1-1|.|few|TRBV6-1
CASSESGGSRAFF
TGTGCCAGCAGTGAAAGCGGGGGGTCGAGAGCTTTCTTT
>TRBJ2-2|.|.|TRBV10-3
CAIQPGMSPGELFF
TGTGCCATCCAGCCAGGGATGTCCCCCGGGGAGCTGTTTTTT